Following are 21 T cell receptor beta chains from one sample sequenced in a study of cytomegalovirus exposure and HLA in healthy donors (dated by TCRdb to the late 2010s). Library prep was done by the immunoSEQ multiplex PCR assay. For the multiplex PCR, a mixture combining 60 forward primers for TCR Vbeta segments and 13 reverse primers for TCR Jbeta segments was used. In its TCRdb copy, this immuneACCESS table keeps in-frame sequences only and misses some clones. Where compared with another copy, unresolved V genes explain less than half of these, and the others have no known cause. This sample has about 120,000 clones in its table, and 65% to 80% of those were observed once. The top ten hold around 3% of the sample. The sequenced sample consisted of PBMCs. These TCRs come from a middle-aged woman in good health and CMV-seropositive.

This chain uses TRBV2 with TRBJ1-5; D might be TRBD1 (6 bases). V lost 6 bases to trimming and J lost 2 bases, with 11 bases between them. Germline CDR1 SNHLY, CDR2 FYNNEI. The CDR3 totals 14 residues. The CDR3 nucleotides read TGTGCCAGCAGGGGGGACATCGGCAATCAGCCCCAGCATTTT. It specifies CASRGDIGNQPQHF.

This chain links TRBV7-9 with TRBJ2-5, with a weak D call TRBD2 (6 bases). The CDR3 sequence is 14 residues long. With 1 base removed from V and 4 bases from J, the gap between germline ends came to 10 bases. CDR1 and CDR2 (germline): SEHNR, FQNEAQ (reference sequence). The CDR3 sequence: CASSLVVGGETQYF. The CDR3 coding sequence is TGTGCCAGCAGCTTAGTTGTGGGGGGAGAGACCCAGTACTTC.

This chain connects TRBV29-1 to TRBJ1-1, with D uncertain. V lost 4 bases, J lost 0 bases, and 9 bases lay in between. CDR3 size: 13 residues. Germline V gives CDR1 SQVTM, CDR2 ANQGSEA. The CDR3 nucleotides are TGCAGCGTTGCCCATACAGTGAACACTGAAGCTTTCTTT. This gives the protein CSVAHTVNTEAFF.

The chain uses TRBV6-5 and TRBJ1-6; no definite D call. V lost 0 bases and J 6 bases, leaving 12 bases between the germline ends. The CDR3 totals 16 residues. Looked up from germline, CDR1 is MNHEY and CDR2 is SVGAGI. In nucleotides, the CDR3 is TGTGCCAGCAGTTACTCGTTCCCGAGTCTTAATTCACCCCTCCACTTT. Translating gives CASSYSFPSLNSPLHF.

The V call is TRBV4-1, the J call TRBJ2-7, with 12 bases matching TRBD1. CDR1 is MGHRA and CDR2 is YSYEKL in the germline V gene. Trimming removed 4 bases from V and 5 bases from J; junction bases left unmatched: 9. The CDR3 length is 16 residues. CDR3 DNA: TGCGCCAGCAGCCCCGGGACAGGGGGCGATGAGGACGAGCAGTACTTC. Its protein is CASSPGTGGDEDEQYF.

This clone was detected only a few times. The CDR3 nucleotides read TGTGCCAGCTCCCTATTGGGGGAGGCAGATACGCAGTATTTT. This gives the protein CASSLLGEADTQYF. The rearrangement joins TRBV18 to TRBJ2-3, with a weak D call TRBD2 (6 bases). Germline CDR1 reads KGHSH; CDR2 reads LQKENI. This CDR3 is built from 14 residues. Trimming stripped 6 bases from V and 4 bases from J, with 14 bases between.

The rearrangement joins TRBV27 to TRBJ1-1; TRBD1 matches 9 bases. The germline gives CDR1 MNHEY, CDR2 SMNVEV (reference sequence). V shed 2 bases and J 4 bases; nucleotides not matched to a gene: 5. The CDR3 length is 15 residues. This CDR3 is CASSLRQGVSTEAFF. CDR3 sequence (DNA): TGTGCCAGCAGTTTACGACAGGGGGTGAGCACTGAAGCTTTCTTT.

This chain connects TRBV5-1 to TRBJ2-6, with D uncertain. CDR1 is SGHRS, CDR2 YFSETQ, per germline. V lost 0 bases and J 4 bases, leaving 11 bases between the germline ends. This CDR3 spans 16 amino acids. The CDR3 region is CASSLVTGPGANVLTF. The CDR3 nucleotides are TGCGCCAGCAGCTTGGTTACCGGTCCAGGGGCCAACGTCCTGACTTTC.

The chain uses TRBV7-2 and TRBJ2-5; TRBD1 is a possible D gene (5 bases). Germline V gene sequence: CDR1 SGHTA, CDR2 FQGNSA. The CDR3 spans 14 residues. V dropped 5 bases and J dropped 2 bases, with 12 bases sitting between them. The CDR3 DNA reads TGTGCCAGCAGCCCTAGGGGCAATCAAGAGACCCAGTACTTC. Protein sequence: CASSPRGNQETQYF.

V gene TRBV7-8 combines with J gene TRBJ2-3, with 9 positions matching TRBD2. The ends lost 1 base at V and 9 bases at J; junction bases unmatched: 5. Looked up from germline, CDR1 is SGHVS and CDR2 is FQNEAQ. The CDR3 loop spans 14 amino acids. CDR3 sequence: CASSLVLRGGTQYF. The CDR3 nucleotides are TGTGCCAGCAGCTTAGTGTTGCGGGGGGGGACGCAGTATTTT. The variable domain in full, with the rest retrieved from reference TRBV7-8 and TRBJ2-3, is GAGVSQSPRYKVAKRGQDVALRCDPISGHVSLFWYQQALGQGPEFLTYFQNEAQLDKSGLPSDRFFAERPEGSVSTLKIQRTQQEDSAVYLCASSLVLRGGTQYFGPGTRLTVL.

J is TRBJ1-6 and V is TRBV7-2; 8 nucleotides match TRBD1. V shed 2 bases, J shed 5 bases, and the junction held 5 bases outside the gene matches. Germline V gives CDR1 SGHTA, CDR2 FQGNSA. The CDR3 spans 16 residues. DNA for the CDR3: TGTGCCAGCAGCTTACAGGGGGCGCTTGATAATTCACCCCTCCACTTT. Translating it yields CASSLQGALDNSPLHF.

This clone appeared once. The rearrangement uses TRBV29-1 and TRBJ1-3; D gene unclear. V was trimmed by 2 bases and J by 0 bases, leaving 5 bases between them. Germline values: CDR1 SQVTM, CDR2 ANQGSEA. The CDR3 is 13 residues long. The DNA of the CDR3 is TGCAGCGTTGAATCGAGCTCTGGAAACACCATATATTTT. Amino acid sequence: CSVESSSGNTIYF.

This clone was counted between two and nine times. This chain links TRBV2 with TRBJ2-6; unclear D gene. The germline V gene encodes CDR1 SNHLY and CDR2 FYNNEI. This CDR3 contains 13 residues. V lost 8 bases and J 0 bases, leaving 5 bases between the germline ends. The CDR3 bases are TGTGCCAGCCGCAGCTCTGGGGCCAACGTCCTGACTTTC. Translating it yields CASRSSGANVLTF.

This clone was recorded once. The chain joins TRBV2 to TRBJ1-3; 7 bases align to TRBD1. The V gene's germline CDR1 is SNHLY and CDR2 FYNNEI. The CDR3 covers 14 residues. Trimming took 7 bases from V and 2 from J; bases not matched to a gene: 5. The CDR3: CASNIQGTGNTIYF. The CDR3 coding sequence is TGTGCCAGCAACATACAGGGGACTGGAAACACCATATATTTT.

A single count supports this clone. The rearrangement links TRBV2 to TRBJ1-1, with a possible D match to TRBD1 (5 bases). This CDR3 has 12 residues. Between the trimmed V and J ends, which lost 8 bases and 7 bases, there was a span of 14 bases. Per the germline V gene, CDR1 is SNHLY and CDR2 is FYNNEI. CDR3 protein: CASHRQNIEAFF. DNA for the CDR3: TGTGCCAGCCATCGACAGAATATTGAAGCTTTCTTT. The full variable domain, its missing parts supplied by reference TRBV2 and TRBJ1-1, is EPEVTQTPSHQVTQMGQEVILRCVPISNHLYFYWYRQILGQKVEFLVSFYNNEISEKSEIFDDQFSVERPDGSNFTLKIRSTKLEDSAMYFCASHRQNIEAFFGQGTRLTVV.

The V gene is TRBV5-8, the J gene TRBJ2-3, with D perhaps TRBD1 (6 bases). The CDR3 totals 15 residues. Trimming shortened V by 0 bases and J by 2 bases, and 10 bases separated the two germline ends. Germline V gene sequence: CDR1 SGHTS, CDR2 YDEGEE. The CDR3 nucleotides read TGTGCCAGCAGCTTGGGACAGGAACTCACAGATACGCAGTATTTT. It translates to CASSLGQELTDTQYF.

The rearrangement joins TRBV5-4 to TRBJ2-3; 9 bases line up with TRBD1. The germline gives CDR1 SGHNT, CDR2 YYREEE (reference sequence). The CDR3 runs 15 residues. The trim removed 5 bases at V and 0 bases at J, leaving 4 bases unmatched. This CDR3 is CASRQGARSTDTQYF. The CDR3 coding sequence is TGTGCCAGCAGACAGGGGGCGCGGAGCACAGATACGCAGTATTTT.

This rearrangement joins TRBV4-2 to TRBJ2-4; D call uncertain. Per the germline V gene, CDR1 is LGHNA and CDR2 is YNFKEQ. Trimming took 0 bases from V and 1 from J, leaving 4 bases between them. The CDR3 has 14 amino acids. CDR3 region: CASSQDSAKNIQYF. The CDR3 nucleotides are TGTGCCAGCAGCCAAGATAGCGCCAAAAACATTCAGTACTTC.

Here the CDR3 reads CASSTLRGGYNEQFF. As DNA, the CDR3 is TGTGCCAGCAGTACCTTGCGGGGGGGGTACAATGAGCAGTTCTTC. The chain joins TRBV6-5 to TRBJ2-1, with 9 bases that match TRBD2. CDR3 length: 15 residues. The germline gives CDR1 MNHEY, CDR2 SVGAGI. J was trimmed by 4 bases and V by 5 bases; bases with no gene match: 6.

The chain joins TRBV6-5 to TRBJ1-2; 9 nucleotides align to TRBD1. There are 16 residues in the CDR3. The V segment lost 4 bases and the J segment 4 bases; nucleotides outside the gene matches: 10. CDR1 MNHEY and CDR2 SVGAGI come from the germline V gene. For the CDR3, the DNA is TGTGCCAGCAGTTCTCAAAAAACAGGGGGCTTCTATGGCTACACCTTC. Translated: CASSSQKTGGFYGYTF.

CDR3 nucleotide sequence: TGTGCCAGCAGCCAGACCCTCGGAGGGGGGGACTATGGCTACACCTTC. It specifies CASSQTLGGGDYGYTF. The chain uses TRBV4-2 and TRBJ1-2; a weak D match, TRBD1 (6 bases). The CDR3 length is 16 residues. Per germline, CDR1 LGHNA and CDR2 YNFKEQ. Trimming pared 3 bases from V and 3 bases from J, leaving 17 bases between.